The 26 T cell receptor beta chains below all came from one sample that was sequenced in a study of blood T cell repertoires in COVID-19. Some clones are missing from TCRdb's copy, which holds only in-frame ones; the method was immunoSEQ multiplex PCR. The sample consists of hundreds of thousands of clones, approximately 88% of them appearing once. Sequences were obtained from peripheral blood. The receptors come from a woman in her thirties who had recovered from COVID-19.

With regard to this clone: Other DNA sequences in this sample translate to the same CDR3. The chain has TRBV7-9 and TRBJ1-1, with 7 bases identical to TRBD1. The CDR3 runs 12 residues. With 4 bases clipped from V and 4 bases from J, the junction kept 0 bases outside the gene matches. CDR1 and CDR2 (germline): SEHNR, FQNEAQ (reference sequence). CDR3 amino acids: CASSSGGTEAFF. The CDR3 coding sequence is TGTGCCAGCAGCTCAGGGGGCACTGAAGCTTTCTTT.

This chain connects TRBV27 to TRBJ1-2; the match to TRBD1 covers 9 bases. Germline V gene lookup returns CDR1 MNHEY and CDR2 SMNVEV (reference sequence). The CDR3 contains 15 residues. With V trimmed by 2 bases and J by 4 bases, 5 bases remained unmatched. The CDR3 DNA reads TGTGCCAGCAGTTTAAGGGGACAGGGCACCTATGGCTACACCTTC. This gives the protein CASSLRGQGTYGYTF.

The V and J genes are TRBV5-1 and TRBJ1-2; 8 positions match TRBD1. Germline CDR1 reads SGHRS; CDR2 reads YFSETQ. Trimming took 2 bases from V and 4 from J; bases not matched to a gene: 4. The CDR3 spans 14 residues. The CDR3 nucleotides are TGCGCCAGCAGCTTTGGACAGGGCTCCTATGGCTACACCTTC. Protein product: CASSFGQGSYGYTF.

The chain joins TRBV7-3 to TRBJ2-5; possible D gene TRBD1, 5 bases. With 2 bases removed from V and 0 bases from J, the gap between germline ends came to 22 bases. The CDR3 consists of 19 residues. Germline assignment: CDR1 SGHTA and CDR2 FQGTGA. Here the CDR3 reads CASSLGLGGAGMYQETQYF. In DNA, the CDR3 is TGTGCCAGCAGCTTAGGGCTTGGTGGGGCAGGAATGTACCAAGAGACCCAGTACTTC.

The rearrangement uses TRBV28 and TRBJ2-7; 7 positions agree with TRBD1. This CDR3 comprises 16 residues. From germline, CDR1 is MDHEN and CDR2 SYDVKM. V shed 6 bases, J shed 1 base, and the junction held 12 bases outside the gene matches. CDR3 residues: CASSSTGASVSYEQYF. The CDR3 DNA follows: TGTGCCAGCAGCTCCACAGGGGCCTCTGTTTCCTACGAGCAGTACTTC.

The rearrangement uses TRBV2 and TRBJ2-7, with D maybe TRBD1 (6 bases). CDR1 and CDR2 from the germline V gene are SNHLY and FYNNEI. CDR3 length equals 17 residues. V dropped 3 bases and J dropped 1 base, with 19 bases sitting between them. In DNA form, the CDR3 reads TGTGCCAGCAGTGATGGGGCGACAGGAAGGGGGTCCTACGAGCAGTACTTC. As protein: CASSDGATGRGSYEQYF. The whole variable domain, remainder taken from reference TRBV2 and TRBJ2-7, is EPEVTQTPSHQVTQMGQEVILRCVPISNHLYFYWYRQILGQKVEFLVSFYNNEISEKSEIFDDQFSVERPDGSNFTLKIRSTKLEDSAMYFCASSDGATGRGSYEQYFGPGTRLTVT.

In this sample, this clone turned up many times. This sample also contains other DNA sequences that code for the same CDR3. The chain recombines TRBV12-3 or TRBV12-4 with TRBJ1-5; the D is unclear. Deletions cut 2 bases from V and 2 bases from J, with 4 bases between. The CDR3 length is 13 residues. CDR3 in DNA: TGTGCCAGCAGTTTACAGGGCAATCAGCCCCAGCATTTT. Translating it yields CASSLQGNQPQHF.

A single count supports this clone. The J gene is TRBJ2-7, the V gene TRBV21-1; the table's D call, TRBD1, has no DNA check behind it. TRBV21-1 is recorded as a pseudogene. The CDR3 is 19 amino acids. CDR3 residues: CASSKRRRAWGPLSYEQYF. The CDR3 DNA follows: TGTGCCAGCAGCAAACGACGTCGGGCTTGGGGGCCACTCTCCTACGAGCAGTACTTC.

This clone was seen a handful of times. The chain combines TRBV2 with TRBJ1-6; 10 positions agree with TRBD1. CDR3 length: 17 residues. Germline V CDR1 and CDR2: SNHLY, FYNNEI. V gave up 4 bases and J gave up 8 bases; unmatched junction bases: 11. Here the CDR3 reads CASSGQGASYWDSPLHF. CDR3 bases: TGTGCCAGCAGTGGACAGGGGGCAAGTTATTGGGATTCACCCCTCCACTTT.

CDR3 DNA: TGTGCCAGCAGCTTAAATCCACAGAACACTGAAGCTTTCTTT. It yields the protein CASSLNPQNTEAFF. The chain couples TRBV7-3 to TRBJ1-1; D is undetermined. The germline V gene encodes CDR1 SGHTA and CDR2 FQGTGA. The CDR3 extends over 14 amino acids. The V end was cut by 1 base, the J end by 1 base, with 7 bases between.

This clone was observed a single time. The V gene is TRBV6-5, the J gene TRBJ1-2; no clear D. V lost 7 bases, J lost 2 bases, and 17 bases lay in between. This CDR3 region has 15 residues. CDR1 and CDR2 (germline): MNHEY, SVGAGI. The DNA of the CDR3 is TGTGCCAGCACCCTATCTCGGTCGGGGAACTATGGCTACACCTTC. Protein: CASTLSRSGNYGYTF.

This clone was seen more than once but under ten times. The V and J genes are TRBV28 and TRBJ2-7; the match to TRBD2 covers 10 bases. V shed 5 bases, J shed 4 bases, and the junction held 5 bases outside the gene matches. Per germline, CDR1 MDHEN and CDR2 SYDVKM. The CDR3 runs 14 residues. This CDR3 is CASSQAGGPYEQYF. CDR3 in DNA: TGTGCCAGCAGTCAAGCGGGGGGGCCGTACGAGCAGTACTTC.

This chain joins TRBV5-5 and TRBJ2-7; D is possibly TRBD1 (5 bases). The germline V and J ends were trimmed by 0 bases and 3 bases, with 22 bases remaining between them. CDR3 length equals 18 residues. Germline V gene lookup returns CDR1 SGHKS and CDR2 YYEKEE (reference sequence). The CDR3 bases are TGTGCCAGCAGCTTGGTCGGCAGGGTGATCAGGGCGGACTACGAGCAGTACTTC. It is translated as CASSLVGRVIRADYEQYF.

This chain uses TRBV4-3 with TRBJ1-4, with TRBD1 matching 9 bases. Germline CDR1 LGHNA, CDR2 YSLEER. The V gene end was trimmed by 2 bases and the J gene end by 1 base; junction bases not matched to a gene: 8. The CDR3 length is 18 residues. CDR3 bases: TGCGCCAGCAGCCAATTTAGGACAGGGGAGAGAACTAATGAAAAACTGTTTTTT. Translated, it gives CASSQFRTGERTNEKLFF.

The gene calls are TRBV27 and TRBJ2-7, with a possible D match to TRBD2 (6 bases). This CDR3 is 12 amino acids long. CDR1 and CDR2 (germline): MNHEY, SMNVEV (reference sequence). Trimming took off 4 bases at V and 3 bases at J, with 7 bases between the two ends. The CDR3 coding sequence is TGTGCCAGCAGTTCCGGGGGCTACGAGCAGTACTTC. It is translated as CASSSGGYEQYF.

This sequence joins TRBV5-1 and TRBJ2-2; TRBD2 aligns across 7 bases. The CDR3 has 13 amino acids. The junction had 3 bases not matched to a gene; V was cut back by 4 bases and J by 6 bases. Germline V gives CDR1 SGHRS, CDR2 YFSETQ. The CDR3 is CASSGLVAGELFF. In DNA, the CDR3 is TGCGCCAGCAGCGGACTAGTGGCCGGGGAGCTGTTTTTT.

Only one count was recorded for this clone. This sequence joins TRBV5-1 and TRBJ2-7; a weak D match, TRBD1 (7 bases). The ends were cut back, 5 bases at V and 3 bases at J, with 18 bases in the middle. The CDR3 spans 15 residues. Germline lookup yields CDR1 SGHRS and CDR2 YFSETQ. The CDR3 DNA is TGCGCCAGCAGTTTAGGCGGGACAGCCGACTACGAGCAGTACTTC. The encoded protein is CASSLGGTADYEQYF. Complete variable domain (other parts from reference TRBV5-1 and TRBJ2-7): KAGVTQTPRYLIKTRGQQVTLSCSPISGHRSVSWYQQTPGQGLQFLFEYFSETQRNKGNFPGRFSGRQFSNSRSEMNVSTLELGDSALYLCASSLGGTADYEQYFGPGTRLTVT.

The chain carries TRBV2 and TRBJ1-4; D is undetermined. The CDR3 is 15 residues long. Germline V gene lookup returns CDR1 SNHLY and CDR2 FYNNEI. Between the trimmed V and J ends, which lost 6 bases and 0 bases, there was a span of 11 bases. DNA of the CDR3: TGTGCCAGCAGCCGAGACATGCCAACTAATGAAAAACTGTTTTTT. Translating gives CASSRDMPTNEKLFF. The entire variable domain, with the rest obtained from reference TRBV2 and TRBJ1-4, is as follows: EPEVTQTPSHQVTQMGQEVILRCVPISNHLYFYWYRQILGQKVEFLVSFYNNEISEKSEIFDDQFSVERPDGSNFTLKIRSTKLEDSAMYFCASSRDMPTNEKLFFGSGTQLSVL.

About this clone: Within the sample, other DNA sequences also encode this same CDR3. In DNA, the CDR3 is TGTGCCAGCAGAAGCCCGGGACAGGGGGCCTACGAGCAGTACTTC. Encoded protein: CASRSPGQGAYEQYF. The chain employs TRBV28 and TRBJ2-7, with 11 bases lining up with TRBD1. Trimming removed 6 bases from V and 2 bases from J; junction bases left unmatched: 6. Germline V gives CDR1 MDHEN, CDR2 SYDVKM. The CDR3 contains 15 residues. Variable domain in full (rest from reference TRBV28 and TRBJ2-7): DVKVTQSSRYLVKRTGEKVFLECVQDMDHENMFWYRQDPGLGLRLIYFSYDVKMKEKGDIPEGYSVSREKKERFSLILESASTNQTSMYLCASRSPGQGAYEQYFGPGTRLTVT.

The chain recombines TRBV5-1 with TRBJ2-4; D perhaps matches TRBD1 (5 bases). Looked up from germline, CDR1 is SGHRS and CDR2 is YFSETQ. CDR3 length: 14 residues. The germline V and J ends were trimmed by 0 bases and 8 bases, with 12 bases remaining between them. The CDR3 DNA is TGCGCCAGCAGCTTGGAAGGGGTTTTGGACATTCAGTACTTC. It is translated as CASSLEGVLDIQYF.

The V call is TRBV14, the J call TRBJ1-1; D not resolved. V lost 4 bases and J 5 bases, leaving 11 bases between the germline ends. CDR1 is SGHDN, CDR2 FVKESK, per germline. The CDR3 is 13 residues long. The CDR3 protein is CASSPDPGTEAFF. The CDR3 DNA sequence: TGTGCCAGCAGCCCGGATCCGGGAACTGAAGCTTTCTTT.

V and J are TRBV7-2 and TRBJ1-2; D gene uncertain. The CDR3 is 17 residues long. Trimming pared 5 bases from V and 4 bases from J, leaving 23 bases between. CDR1 SGHTA and CDR2 FQGNSA come from the germline V gene. CDR3 coding DNA: TGTGCCAGCAGCGGGTTCAGTGCCTCCGGCAGCGGCTATGGCTACACCTTC. The encoded protein is CASSGFSASGSGYGYTF.

This chain joins TRBV15 and TRBJ2-6; D remains unclear. Looked up from germline, CDR1 is LNHNV and CDR2 is YYDKDF (reference sequence). The CDR3 length is 16 residues. V lost 1 base and J lost 0, with 7 bases in between. CDR3 bases: TGTGCCACCAGCAGAGGACACACCTCTGGGGCCAACGTCCTGACTTTC. This gives the protein CATSRGHTSGANVLTF.

This clone was counted a single time. This chain links TRBV28 with TRBJ2-4; tentatively, D is TRBD1 (6 bases). The length of the CDR3 is 16 residues. Germline CDR1 and CDR2: MDHEN and SYDVKM. V was clipped by 4 bases and J by 4 bases, with 17 bases between them. CDR3: CASSYYRRDTKNIQYF. CDR3 DNA: TGTGCCAGCAGTTACTACCGCCGGGACACAAAAAACATTCAGTACTTC.

V and J are TRBV7-6 and TRBJ2-7, with 7 bases aligning to TRBD1. V shed 3 bases, J shed 1 base, and the junction held 6 bases outside the gene matches. Germline values: CDR1 SGHVS, CDR2 FNYEAQ. The CDR3 has 15 amino acids. DNA of the CDR3: TGTGCCAGCAGCTTCCGGACAGGCATGTCCTACGAGCAGTACTTC. Amino acids: CASSFRTGMSYEQYF.

The chain recombines TRBV2 with TRBJ1-5, with TRBD1 identical over 7 bases. With V trimmed by 4 bases and J by 3 bases, 9 bases remained unmatched. Germline V CDR1 and CDR2: SNHLY, FYNNEI. This CDR3 comprises 16 residues. CDR3 amino acids: CASSGQGETFNQPQHF. The DNA of the CDR3 is TGTGCCAGCAGTGGACAGGGTGAGACCTTCAATCAGCCCCAGCATTTT.